This T cell receptor beta chain was identified in a study of cytomegalovirus exposure and HLA in healthy donors. About the study: Genotyping showed roughly 86% of some 400 donors falling in the Caucasian-associated ancestry cluster. Findings of the study overall: TCR beta sequences reportedly predicted most subjects' HLA-A and HLA-B alleles accurately. In a later analysis, specific HLA alleles were associated with more than 15,000 TCR beta sequences at a 0.05 false discovery rate.

The germline gives CDR1 MNHEY, CDR2 SMNVEV (reference sequence). The CDR3 covers 14 residues. In the case of this clone: Its antigen is not known.

Use of 60 Vbeta and 13 Jbeta primers characterized the PCR. Generated by immunoSEQ multiplex PCR, the TCRdb table keeps only in-frame clones and is missing some. The table has 150,000 to 200,000 clones, roughly three quarters seen once. Unrecorded immune exposure was likely among donors, who were nominally healthy when sampled. Sequenced input: PBMCs. This TCR was recovered from a man in his sixties in good health and CMV-seronegative. The chain couples TRBV27 to TRBJ2-5; the match to TRBD2 covers 11 bases. The J call is uncertain, as TRBJ2-7 better fits the DNA end. The CDR3 DNA sequence: TGTGCCAGCAGTTCCCTAGCGGGAGGCTACGAGCAGTACTTC. Its protein product is CASSSLAGGYEQYF.